Described below is a single TCR beta chain sequence and its context. Its cognate antigen has yet to be identified. No base quality information exists; no much larger clone differs at one position. TCRbeta CDR3 regions were amplified from genomic DNA using the immunoSEQ Assay, a bias-controlled multiplex PCR. The source study handled its data this way. The number of nucleated cells in each sample was estimated by amplification of reference gene primers within the assay. To quantify the absolute abundance of each unique TCRbeta CDR3 rearrangement, sequence reads were collapsed and filtered. For each sample, productive Simpson clonality was calculated by taking the square root of Simpson's diversity index across productive rearrangements. TCRdb took this table from immuneACCESS and kept in-frame rearrangements with V and J called. Such tables lack part of the clones; where checked against another copy, unresolved V genes explain under half of the gap, and the rest is unexplained. That table gives V, J and clone size, and the DNA gave D and trimming. This sample is represented by 150,000 to 200,000 clones; around nine tenths of them were singletons. The top ten constitute around 12% of the sample.

This record comes from a study of blood T cell repertoires in COVID-19 (dated by TCRdb to the early 2020s). General notes on the study: Samples covering the acute and convalescent phases of COVID-19 were provided by collaborators in the United States, Italy and Spain. A freely available public database, intended as a resource for researchers studying the immune response to SARS-CoV-2, is where the repertoires were released. The material from the prospective study consisted of cDNA or gDNA derived from T cells, B-cell-depleted T cells, or PBMCs. The samples were drawn from two sources: the first 160 participants of the ongoing ImmuneRACE study, and 950 to 1,500 subjects contributed by 6 global collaborators. A de-identified subject ID, COVID-19 status, age in years and sex were almost always included in the sample metadata. The dataset comprised deeply sampled blood TCRbeta repertoires from subjects exposed to, actively infected with, or recovered from COVID-19. Where HLA class I and class II types were available, the types were taken from metadata supplied by the sample provider, not from assay-based typing. Summary of the overall study and its limitations: How much clinical and demographic metadata was included differed by source and by participant, and the metadata was provided uncurated.

Counted from cysteine to phenylalanine, this CDR3 has 15 amino acids. Kept here is only the CDR3 DNA, which spans 45 bases and is read in frame from base 1. V and J are trimmed by 6 bases and 1 base, and the gene matches miss 8 bases of the junction. The germline V gene supplies CDR1 KGHSH and CDR2 LQKENI. One collaborating source in Seattle enrolled patients while the patients were actively infected and followed the patients over time throughout the course of disease. Each collaborating institution followed its own protocols to collect whole blood in K2EDTA tubes. For TCRbeta analysis, collaborators shipped samples as frozen whole blood, isolated PBMCs, or DNA extracted from either of those sample types.

The sample was peripheral blood. The chain was built from TRBV18 and TRBJ1-1; 7 bases in the junction line up with TRBD1. This sequence originates from a woman in her sixties or seventies with COVID-19, enrolled during active disease. CDR3 reads: CASSQQGQENTEAFF. The nucleotides are TGTGCCAGCTCCCAGCAAGGACAGGAGAACACTGAAGCTTTCTTT.